This T cell receptor (beta chain) was observed in a study of metastatic and nonmetastatic thyroid tumors. At the level of the study: Both malignant and benign thyroid patients supplied peripheral blood and tumor or nodule tissue samples, across which the repertoires of these patients were then compared.

Original processing notes: CDR3 differences across clinicopathological groups were used to build a distant-metastasis classifier for papillary thyroid cancer. Using MiXCR, TCRdb reanalyzed the PCR reads. V and J calls and clone size were set by TCRdb, not the authors. The sample carries 20,000 or so clones, around a third recorded once. Trimming stripped 0 bases from V and 7 bases from J, with 19 bases between. The V gene's germline CDR1 is LGHNA and CDR2 YNFKEQ. The CDR3 extends over 17 amino acids. This clone is labeled medium-sized. Its antigen is currently unknown. Study-level results: It was reported that TCR beta diversity was significantly higher in malignant thyroid tumors than benign nodules, in blood and tumor.

Treatment of any kind had been given to no patient before thyroid surgery. Material for sequencing was adjacent normal tissue. This chain joins TRBV4-2 and TRBJ2-1; a weak D match, TRBD2 (5 bases). The TCR was taken from a female donor with papillary thyroid cancer or a benign thyroid nodule (not recorded which). Some clones in this sample may be carry-over from other donors' samples. This CDR3 reads CASSQDSPRGARNEQFF. The CDR3 nucleotides read TGTGCCAGCAGCCAAGATAGCCCCCGGGGAGCGCGGAATGAGCAGTTCTTC.